Listed here are 9 T cell receptor beta chains from one sample, sequenced in a study of CD4 T cells in relation to SARS-CoV-2 and coronaviruses. These receptors have no known antigen. CD4+ T cells from unexposed donors were obtained before the COVID-19 pandemic (2011-2018). Isolation of CD4+ T cells took place after 10 days in culture. Here immunoSEQ multiplex PCR was the method, and the copy in TCRdb shows in-frame clones only, minus some. Among 20,000 to 30,000 clones, more than 75% were seen once, and the ten largest hold less than 11%. Sequenced sample: CD4+ T cells from PBMCs, cultured in vitro. The receptors were gathered from a human donor in good health.

This clone was seen a few times. The chain links TRBV11-2 to TRBJ2-1, with a tentative D call TRBD2 (5 bases). V lost 0 bases and J 9 bases, leaving 15 bases between the germline ends. The CDR3 extends over 15 amino acids. Germline CDR1 reads SGHAT; CDR2 reads FQNNGV. DNA for the CDR3: TGTGCCAGCAGCTTAGATCAGGCTTCCCGGGGTGAGCAGTTCTTC. It specifies CASSLDQASRGEQFF.

This clone has only one observation. The chain uses TRBV4-3 and TRBJ2-2; 10 nucleotides align to TRBD2. V lost 6 bases to trimming and J lost 2 bases; unmatched junction nucleotides: 18. Germline assignment: CDR1 LGHNA and CDR2 YSLEER. This CDR3 has 20 amino acids. The CDR3 sequence: CASSRRWGQRGGVNTGELFF. The CDR3 DNA sequence: TGCGCCAGCAGTCGAAGGTGGGGGCAGCGGGGGGGCGTTAACACCGGGGAGCTGTTTTTT.

CDR3: CASSMDSRETQYF. DNA of the CDR3: TGTGCCAGTAGTATGGACAGCCGAGAGACCCAGTACTTC. J is TRBJ2-5 and V is TRBV19, with D possibly TRBD1 on 6 matching bases. CDR3 length equals 13 residues. V was trimmed by 3 bases and J by 4 bases, leaving 9 bases between them. Germline CDR1 and CDR2: LNHDA and SQIVND (reference sequence).

The CDR3 loop is CASSLSRAGHYEQYF. The CDR3 DNA sequence: TGTGCCAGCAGCTTAAGTCGGGCAGGACACTACGAGCAGTACTTC. J is TRBJ2-7 and V is TRBV11-2; D possibly corresponds to TRBD1 (5 bases). V was trimmed by 2 bases and J by 3 bases, leaving 14 bases between them. CDR3 size: 15 residues. Germline V lookup: CDR1 SGHAT, CDR2 FQNNGV.

V gene TRBV18 combines with J gene TRBJ2-2; D gene ambiguous. V lost 1 base and J 4 bases, leaving 13 bases between the germline ends. The CDR3 has 16 amino acids. Germline loops: CDR1 KGHSH, CDR2 LQKENI. CDR3 nucleotides: TGTGCCAGCTCACCACGGACCGGTGAAATCACCGGGGAGCTGTTTTTT. Protein sequence: CASSPRTGEITGELFF.

This clone was seen only a few times. The CDR3 region is CASSLEVVSGNTIYF. CDR3 DNA: TGTGCCAGCAGCTTAGAAGTGGTCTCTGGAAACACCATATATTTT. J is TRBJ1-3 and V is TRBV7-8; D is unclear. CDR3 size: 15 residues. V lost 1 base, J lost 0 bases, and 7 bases lay in between. In germline, CDR1 is SGHVS, CDR2 FQNEAQ. The full variable domain, completed using reference TRBV7-8 and TRBJ1-3, is GAGVSQSPRYKVAKRGQDVALRCDPISGHVSLFWYQQALGQGPEFLTYFQNEAQLDKSGLPSDRFFAERPEGSVSTLKIQRTQQEDSAVYLCASSLEVVSGNTIYFGEGSWLTVV.

A single count supports this clone. The chain combines TRBV18 with TRBJ2-1, with D possibly matching TRBD2 (5 bases). CDR1 is KGHSH, CDR2 LQKENI, per germline. Trimming cost V 2 bases and J 7 bases, with 15 bases left between them. The CDR3 consists of 15 residues. The CDR3 protein is CASSPRAGGLNEQFF. The CDR3 nucleotides read TGTGCCAGCTCACCAAGGGCGGGCGGGCTAAATGAGCAGTTCTTC.

The V call is TRBV3-1 (or the pseudogene TRBV3-2), the J call TRBJ1-2; 9 bases line up with TRBD1. With V trimmed by 0 bases and J by 7 bases, 3 bases remained unmatched. CDR3 size: 14 residues. Germline loops: CDR1 LGHDT, CDR2 YNNKEL (reference sequence). The CDR3 is CASSQEGTGIGYTF. CDR3 nucleotides: TGTGCCAGCAGCCAAGAGGGGACAGGGATTGGCTACACCTTC.

CDR3 residues: CASSLRLTTSGNTIYF. CDR3 bases: TGTGCCAGCAGCTTAAGGCTGACAACCAGTGGAAACACCATATATTTT. The rearrangement uses TRBV13 and TRBJ1-3; D unresolved. CDR1 and CDR2 from the germline V gene are PRHDT and FYEKMQ (reference sequence). Trimming left V 2 bases short and J 3 bases short, with 14 bases between. The CDR3 is made up of 16 amino acids.